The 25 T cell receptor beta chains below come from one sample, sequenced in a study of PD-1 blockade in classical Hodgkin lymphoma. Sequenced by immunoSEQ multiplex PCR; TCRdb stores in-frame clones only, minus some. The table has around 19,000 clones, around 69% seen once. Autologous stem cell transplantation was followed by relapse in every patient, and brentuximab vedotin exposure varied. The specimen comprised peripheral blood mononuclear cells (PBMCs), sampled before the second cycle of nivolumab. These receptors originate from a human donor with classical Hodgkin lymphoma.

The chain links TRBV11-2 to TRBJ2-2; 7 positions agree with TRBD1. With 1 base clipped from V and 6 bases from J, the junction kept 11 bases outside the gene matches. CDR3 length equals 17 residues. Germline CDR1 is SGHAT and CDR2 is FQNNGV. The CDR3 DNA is TGTGCCAGCAGCTTAGTTGGTTGGGGGCAGGGGGCCGGGGAGCTGTTTTTT. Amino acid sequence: CASSLVGWGQGAGELFF. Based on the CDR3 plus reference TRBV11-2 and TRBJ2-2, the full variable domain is EAGVAQSPRYKIIEKRQSVAFWCNPISGHATLYWYQQILGQGPKLLIQFQNNGVVDDSQLPKDRFSAERLKGVDSTLKIQPAKLEDSAVYLCASSLVGWGQGAGELFFGEGSRLTVL.

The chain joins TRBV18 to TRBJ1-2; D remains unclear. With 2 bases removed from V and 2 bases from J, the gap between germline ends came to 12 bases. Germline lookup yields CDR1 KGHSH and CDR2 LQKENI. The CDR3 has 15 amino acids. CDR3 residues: CASSPFRTANYGYTF. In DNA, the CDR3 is TGTGCCAGCTCACCATTCCGGACCGCGAACTATGGCTACACCTTC. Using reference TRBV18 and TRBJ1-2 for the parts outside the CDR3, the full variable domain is NAGVMQNPRHLVRRRGQEARLRCSPMKGHSHVYWYRQLPEEGLKFMVYLQKENIIDESGMPKERFSAEFPKEGPSILRIQQVVRGDSAAYFCASSPFRTANYGYTFGSGTRLTVV.

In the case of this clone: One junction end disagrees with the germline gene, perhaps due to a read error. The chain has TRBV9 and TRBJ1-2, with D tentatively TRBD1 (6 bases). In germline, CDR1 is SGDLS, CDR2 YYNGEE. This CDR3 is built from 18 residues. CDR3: CASSPREGGTPLGYGHTF. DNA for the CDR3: TGTGCCAGCAGCCCCCGGGAGGGGGGGACACCCCTTGGGTATGGCCACACCTTC. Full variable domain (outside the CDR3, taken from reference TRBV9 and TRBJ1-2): DSGVTQTPKHLITATGQRVTLRCSPRSGDLSVYWYQQSLDQGLQFLIQYYNGEERAKGNILERFSAQQFPDLHSELNLSSLELGDSALYFCASSPREGGTPLGYGHTFGSGTRLTVV.

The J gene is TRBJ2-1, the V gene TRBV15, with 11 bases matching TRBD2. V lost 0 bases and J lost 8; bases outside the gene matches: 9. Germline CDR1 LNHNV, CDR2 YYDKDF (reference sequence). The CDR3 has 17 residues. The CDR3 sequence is CATSRDHDSGRAHEQFF. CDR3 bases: TGTGCCACCAGCAGAGATCATGATAGCGGGAGGGCCCATGAGCAGTTCTTC.

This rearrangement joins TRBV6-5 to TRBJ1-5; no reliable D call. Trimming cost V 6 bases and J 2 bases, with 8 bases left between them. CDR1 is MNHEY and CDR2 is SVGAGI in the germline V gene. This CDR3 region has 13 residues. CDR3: CASSPQGNQPQHF. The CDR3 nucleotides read TGTGCCAGCAGCCCGCAGGGCAATCAGCCCCAGCATTTT.

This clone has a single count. This CDR3 is CASSTRDRKYPEAFF. CDR3 nucleotide sequence: TGTGCCAGCAGTACCAGGGACAGGAAGTACCCTGAAGCTTTCTTT. The V gene is TRBV27, the J gene TRBJ1-1; 8 nucleotides agree with TRBD1. J was trimmed by 6 bases and V by 5 bases; bases with no gene match: 11. The CDR3 spans 15 residues. Germline V gene lookup returns CDR1 MNHEY and CDR2 SMNVEV (reference sequence).

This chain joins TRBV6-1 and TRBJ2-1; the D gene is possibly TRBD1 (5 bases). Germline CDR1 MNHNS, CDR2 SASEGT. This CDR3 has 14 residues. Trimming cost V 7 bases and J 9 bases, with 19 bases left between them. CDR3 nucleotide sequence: TGTGCCAGCACCCTGAGGACAAACGAGGCTGAGCAGTTCTTC. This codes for CASTLRTNEAEQFF.

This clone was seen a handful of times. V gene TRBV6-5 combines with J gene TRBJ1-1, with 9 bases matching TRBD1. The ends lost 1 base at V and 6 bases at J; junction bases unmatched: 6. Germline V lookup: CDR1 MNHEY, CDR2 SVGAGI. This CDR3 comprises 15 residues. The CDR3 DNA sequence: TGTGCCAGCAGTTACTTGGGACAGGGAGGCGCTGAAGCTTTCTTT. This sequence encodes CASSYLGQGGAEAFF.

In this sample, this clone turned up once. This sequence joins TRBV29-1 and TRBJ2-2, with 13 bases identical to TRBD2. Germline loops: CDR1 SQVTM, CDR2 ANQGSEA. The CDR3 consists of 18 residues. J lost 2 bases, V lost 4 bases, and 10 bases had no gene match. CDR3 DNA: TGCAGCGTTGTGTTCGGACTAGCGGGAGTTCTAAACACCGGGGAGCTGTTTTTT. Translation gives CSVVFGLAGVLNTGELFF.

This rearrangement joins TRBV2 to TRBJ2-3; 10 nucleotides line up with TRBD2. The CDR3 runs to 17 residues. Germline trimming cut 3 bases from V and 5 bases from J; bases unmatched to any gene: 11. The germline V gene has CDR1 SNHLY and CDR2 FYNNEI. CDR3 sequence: CASSDIKSGREEDTQYF. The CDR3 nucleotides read TGTGCCAGCAGTGACATTAAAAGCGGGAGGGAGGAAGATACGCAGTATTTT.

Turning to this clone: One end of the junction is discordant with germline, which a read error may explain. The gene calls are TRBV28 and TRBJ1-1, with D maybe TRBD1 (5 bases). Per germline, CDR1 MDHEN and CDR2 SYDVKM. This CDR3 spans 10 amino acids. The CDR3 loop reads CASASQSQGF. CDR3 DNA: TGTGCCAGCGCCTCCCAATCCCAGGGATTT.

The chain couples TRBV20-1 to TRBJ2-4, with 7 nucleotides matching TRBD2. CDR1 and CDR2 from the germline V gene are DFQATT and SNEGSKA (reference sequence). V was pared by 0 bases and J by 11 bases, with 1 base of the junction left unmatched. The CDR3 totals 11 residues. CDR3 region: CSARDRGVQYF. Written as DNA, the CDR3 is TGCAGTGCTAGAGACCGGGGGGTTCAGTACTTC.

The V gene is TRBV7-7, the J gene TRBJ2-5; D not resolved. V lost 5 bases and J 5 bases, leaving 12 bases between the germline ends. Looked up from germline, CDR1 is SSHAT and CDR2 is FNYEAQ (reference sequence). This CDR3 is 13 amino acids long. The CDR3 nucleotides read TGTGCCAGCAGCCCGAGTGGGTATGAGACCCAGTACTTC. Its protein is CASSPSGYETQYF.

This CDR3 reads CASSYVSDTEAFF. The CDR3 DNA sequence: TGTGCCAGCAGCTACGTTTCCGACACTGAAGCTTTCTTT. The rearrangement links TRBV7-9 to TRBJ1-1; the D is unclear. V lost 4 bases to trimming and J lost 3 bases, with 9 bases between them. In germline, CDR1 is SEHNR, CDR2 FQNEAQ (reference sequence). The CDR3 contains 13 residues. The full variable domain, in which reference TRBV7-9 and TRBJ1-1 provide the parts outside the CDR3, is DTGVSQNPRHKITKRGQNVTFRCDPISEHNRLYWYRQTLGQGPEFLTYFQNEAQLEKSRLLSDRFSAERPKGSFSTLEIQRTEQGDSAMYLCASSYVSDTEAFFGQGTRLTVV.

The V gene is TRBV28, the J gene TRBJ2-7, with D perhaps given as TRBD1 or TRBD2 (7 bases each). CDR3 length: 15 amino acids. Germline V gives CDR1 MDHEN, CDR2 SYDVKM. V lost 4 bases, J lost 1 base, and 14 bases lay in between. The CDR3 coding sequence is TGTGCCAGCAGTTACAAAGCGGGACAGTCCTACGAGCAGTACTTC. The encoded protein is CASSYKAGQSYEQYF.

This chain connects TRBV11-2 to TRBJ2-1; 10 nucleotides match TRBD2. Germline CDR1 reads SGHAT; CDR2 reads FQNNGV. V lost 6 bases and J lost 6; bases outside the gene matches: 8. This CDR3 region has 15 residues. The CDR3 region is CASRTPGLATNEQFF. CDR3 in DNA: TGTGCCAGCAGAACGCCGGGACTAGCGACCAATGAGCAGTTCTTC.

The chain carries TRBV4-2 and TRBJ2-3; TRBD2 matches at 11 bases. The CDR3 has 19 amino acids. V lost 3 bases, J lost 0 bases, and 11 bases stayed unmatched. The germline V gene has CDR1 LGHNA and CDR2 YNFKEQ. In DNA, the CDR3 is TGTGCCAGCAGCCAGCACATTCTAAGACTAGCGGGAAGCACAGATACGCAGTATTTT. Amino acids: CASSQHILRLAGSTDTQYF.

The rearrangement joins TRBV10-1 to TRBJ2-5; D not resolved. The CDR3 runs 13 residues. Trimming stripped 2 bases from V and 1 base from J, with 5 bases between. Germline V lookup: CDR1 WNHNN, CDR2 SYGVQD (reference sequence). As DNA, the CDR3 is TGCGCCAGCAGTGAGACTCTCCAAGAGACCCAGTACTTC. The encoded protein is CASSETLQETQYF.

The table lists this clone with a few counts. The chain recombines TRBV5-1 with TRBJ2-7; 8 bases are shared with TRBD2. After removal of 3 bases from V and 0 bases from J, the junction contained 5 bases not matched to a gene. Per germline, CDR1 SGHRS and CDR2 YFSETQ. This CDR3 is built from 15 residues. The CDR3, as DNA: TGCGCCAGCAGCTCAAGACTAGCGAGCTCCTACGAGCAGTACTTC. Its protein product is CASSSRLASSYEQYF.

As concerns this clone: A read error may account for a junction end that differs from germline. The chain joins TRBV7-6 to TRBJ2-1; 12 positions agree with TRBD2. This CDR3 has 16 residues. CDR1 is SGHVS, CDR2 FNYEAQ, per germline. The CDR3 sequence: CASSLAGGGPYNEQFF. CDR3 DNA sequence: TGTGCCAGCAGCCTAGCGGGAGGGGGCCCCTACAATGAGCAGTTCTTC. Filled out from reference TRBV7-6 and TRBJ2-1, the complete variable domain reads GAGVSQSPRYKVTKRGQDVALRCDPISGHVSLYWYRQALGQGPEFLTYFNYEAQQDKSGLPNDRFSAERPEGSISTLTIQRTEQRDSAMYRCASSLAGGGPYNEQFFGPGTRLTVL.

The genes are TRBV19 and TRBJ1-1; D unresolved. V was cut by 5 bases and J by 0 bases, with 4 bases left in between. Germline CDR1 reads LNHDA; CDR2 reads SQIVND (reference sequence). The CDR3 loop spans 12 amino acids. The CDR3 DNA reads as TGTGCCAGTAGTCCTATGAACACTGAAGCTTTCTTT. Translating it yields CASSPMNTEAFF.

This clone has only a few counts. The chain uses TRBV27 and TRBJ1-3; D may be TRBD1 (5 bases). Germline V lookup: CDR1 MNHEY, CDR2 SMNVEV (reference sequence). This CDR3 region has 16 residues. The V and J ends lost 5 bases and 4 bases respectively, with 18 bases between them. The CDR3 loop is CASSTPGPPDGNTIYF. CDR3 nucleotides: TGTGCCAGCAGTACGCCGGGACCCCCGGACGGAAACACCATATATTTT.

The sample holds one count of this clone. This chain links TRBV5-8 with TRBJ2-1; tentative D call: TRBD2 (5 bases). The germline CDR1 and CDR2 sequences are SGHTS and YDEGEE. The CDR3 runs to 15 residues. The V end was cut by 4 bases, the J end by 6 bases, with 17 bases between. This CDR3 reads CASSVDSALFNEQFF. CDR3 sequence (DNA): TGTGCCAGCAGCGTGGACTCAGCATTATTCAATGAGCAGTTCTTC.

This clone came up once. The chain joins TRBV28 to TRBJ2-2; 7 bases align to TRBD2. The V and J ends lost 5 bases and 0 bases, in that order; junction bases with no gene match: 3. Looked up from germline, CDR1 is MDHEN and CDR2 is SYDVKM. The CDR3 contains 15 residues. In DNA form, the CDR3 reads TGTGCCAGCAGTCCGAGCGGGGCGAACACCGGGGAGCTGTTTTTT. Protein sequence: CASSPSGANTGELFF.

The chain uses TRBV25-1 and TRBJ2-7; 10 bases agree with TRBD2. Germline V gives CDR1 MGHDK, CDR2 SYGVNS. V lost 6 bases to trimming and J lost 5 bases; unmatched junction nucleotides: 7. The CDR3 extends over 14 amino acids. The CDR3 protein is CASRLSGRLDEQYF. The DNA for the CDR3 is TGTGCCAGCAGACTTAGCGGGAGGCTCGACGAGCAGTACTTC.